The clone carrying this T cell receptor (beta chain) was detected only a few times. No antigen is known for it. This record belongs to a study of shared clonotypes between healthy human individuals. Findings and limits, study-wide: Clonotype sharing across a few donors was observed for 4% to 6.5% of naive CD4 clonotypes.

The CDR3 is 14 amino acids. Trimming pared 3 bases from V and 7 bases from J, leaving 15 bases between. Germline V gives CDR1 MNHEY, CDR2 SMNVEV (reference sequence). The table came from immunoSEQ multiplex PCR; TCRdb's copy has only in-frame clones and leaves some out. In the table there are 2 million to 2.5 million clones, nearly 97% of which are singletons. The chain combines TRBV27 with TRBJ1-1; D uncertain. Sequenced: naive CD4+ T cells sorted from blood. Specified subset: CD45RA+ positively selected. The clonotype was recovered from a man aged 18 to 29 in good health. CDR3: CASSFGPRVGEAFF. In DNA form, the CDR3 reads TGTGCCAGCAGTTTTGGCCCCCGAGTTGGTGAAGCTTTCTTT.